This section outlines one T cell receptor (beta chain) sequence together with its context. Its antigen is currently unknown. The data derive from a study of T cells in Graves' hyperthyroidism and ophthalmopathy. Broader study findings: The majority of expanded thyroid clonotypes above 0.001 also appeared in blood.

TCR beta CDR3 sequences were amplified from RNA transcripts. Initially, a first-round RT-PCR of the TCR CDR3 employed the HTBI primer set. TCRdb used MiXCR to reprocess the multiplex PCR reads, holding one entry per CDR3 protein. Seen here are roughly 710,000 distinct CDR3 sequences, roughly 32% observed once, and the top ten hold less than 35%. Researchers defined stable Graves' hyperthyroidism as no ophthalmopathy progression within 18 months. Used for diagnoses were clinical symptoms, serum thyroxine and TRAb, thyroid ultrasound and orbital computed tomography. The V gene's germline CDR1 is SGHAT and CDR2 FQDESV (reference sequence). CDR3 length: 14 amino acids. J gave up 3 bases and V 6 bases, and 4 bases lay outside the gene matches.

This sequence originates from a woman between 35 and 50 years old with Graves' hyperthyroidism. The source material was blood. This chain joins TRBV11-1 and TRBJ2-7, with TRBD2 identical over 11 bases. CDR3 region: CASRPGLADYEQYF. Here the CDR3 DNA reads TGTGCCAGCAGACCGGGACTAGCGGACTACGAGCAGTACTTC.